This is a list of T cell receptor beta chains from one sample in a study of identical twins. TCRdb ran MiXCR on the 5' RACE reads and lists one entry per CDR3 protein. The sample shows hundreds of thousands of distinct CDR3 sequences, over 20% of them seen only once. The same sample was also studied in work on T cells expressing NK-cell markers.

Input material: PBMCs. Receptors originate from a young woman in good health. Each CDR3 is given with its conserved first and last residue. Fields, in order: clone size, J gene, D gene, V gene, CDR3 length, CDR3 DNA, CDR3 protein. A D gene is named only where the DNA matches it firmly. Clone size is stated in some rows and not others, as once, few, many or a class when expanded.

clone size: .; J gene: TRBJ2-1; D gene: TRBD2; V gene: TRBV20-1; CDR3 length: 14; CDR3 DNA: TGCAGTGCTAGCCTACTCCTAGCGGGAGGTGAGCAGTTCTTC; CDR3 protein: CSASLLLAGGEQFF
clone size: few; J gene: TRBJ1-2; D gene: TRBD1; V gene: TRBV12-3/TRBV12-4; CDR3 length: 14; CDR3 DNA: TGTGCCAGCAGTTTGAGCAGGGGGCTTTATGGCTACACCTTC; CDR3 protein: CASSLSRGLYGYTF
clone size: .; J gene: TRBJ1-2; D gene: .; V gene: TRBV9; CDR3 length: 14; CDR3 DNA: TGTGCCAGCAGCGTAGTGGGGACGCACTATGGCTACACCTTC; CDR3 protein: CASSVVGTHYGYTF
clone size: .; J gene: TRBJ2-7; D gene: .; V gene: TRBV4-2; CDR3 length: 16; CDR3 DNA: TGTGCCAGCAGCCGAGGGTCACGGGGGACGGGGCTCGAGCAGTACTTC; CDR3 protein: CASSRGSRGTGLEQYF
clone size: .; J gene: TRBJ2-1; D gene: .; V gene: TRBV6-5; CDR3 length: 16; CDR3 DNA: TGTGCCAGCAGTTACGTCTCCCAGGGACCCTACAATGAGCAGTTCTTC; CDR3 protein: CASSYVSQGPYNEQFF
clone size: many; J gene: TRBJ2-3; D gene: TRBD2; V gene: TRBV5-1; CDR3 length: 16; CDR3 DNA: TGCGCCAGCAGCGAAAGGCGGGGGGCCGGGTCCCATACGCAGTATTTT; CDR3 protein: CASSERRGAGSHTQYF
clone size: .; J gene: TRBJ2-5; D gene: TRBD2; V gene: TRBV4-1; CDR3 length: 17; CDR3 DNA: TGCGCCAGCAGCCAAGATCTGGCGGGAGGGCCAGGGGAGACCCAGTACTTC; CDR3 protein: CASSQDLAGGPGETQYF
clone size: few; J gene: TRBJ2-3; D gene: TRBD2; V gene: TRBV7-2; CDR3 length: 14; CDR3 DNA: TGTGCCAGCAGCGGGAGGGCCCAGACAGATACGCAGTATTTT; CDR3 protein: CASSGRAQTDTQYF
clone size: few; J gene: TRBJ2-1; D gene: TRBD2; V gene: TRBV10-3; CDR3 length: 16; CDR3 DNA: TGTGCCATCAGTGGCCTCTCTAGCGGGGGTACTAATGAGCAGTTCTTC; CDR3 protein: CAISGLSSGGTNEQFF
clone size: .; J gene: TRBJ2-5; D gene: .; V gene: TRBV7-9; CDR3 length: 15; CDR3 DNA: TGTGCCAGCAGTTTATTTCCTCGGGGCCAAGAGACCCAGTACTTC; CDR3 protein: CASSLFPRGQETQYF
clone size: few; J gene: TRBJ2-3; D gene: .; V gene: TRBV10-3; CDR3 length: 15; CDR3 DNA: TGTGCCATCAGCTCGACCAGACAGAGCACAGATACGCAGTATTTT; CDR3 protein: CAISSTRQSTDTQYF
clone size: .; J gene: TRBJ2-2; D gene: .; V gene: TRBV19; CDR3 length: 14; CDR3 DNA: TGTGCCAGTAGTATCAGCGGGAACACCGGGGAGCTGTTTTTT; CDR3 protein: CASSISGNTGELFF
clone size: .; J gene: TRBJ2-6; D gene: .; V gene: TRBV12-3/TRBV12-4; CDR3 length: 12; CDR3 DNA: TGTGCCAGCAAGCGTGGGGCCAACGTCCTGACTTTC; CDR3 protein: CASKRGANVLTF
clone size: few; J gene: TRBJ2-3; D gene: .; V gene: TRBV10-3; CDR3 length: 17; CDR3 DNA: TGTGCCATCAGTGATGTTCCGAGCGGAGGGAGCACAGATACGCAGTATTTT; CDR3 protein: CAISDVPSGGSTDTQYF
clone size: many; J gene: TRBJ2-1; D gene: TRBD2; V gene: TRBV6-1; CDR3 length: 13; CDR3 DNA: TGTGCCAGCCGAAAGCGGGAGGACAATGAGCAGTTCTTC; CDR3 protein: CASRKREDNEQFF
clone size: .; J gene: TRBJ2-2; D gene: .; V gene: TRBV5-1; CDR3 length: 14; CDR3 DNA: TGCGCCAGCAGCTTGGAAGGGCACACCGGGGAGCTGTTTTTT; CDR3 protein: CASSLEGHTGELFF
clone size: .; J gene: TRBJ2-1; D gene: TRBD2; V gene: TRBV7-9; CDR3 length: 16; CDR3 DNA: TGTGCCAGCAGCTTAGGGGTAGCGGGAGAGTGGAATGAGCAGTTCTTC; CDR3 protein: CASSLGVAGEWNEQFF
clone size: .; J gene: TRBJ1-1; D gene: TRBD1; V gene: TRBV12-3/TRBV12-4; CDR3 length: 16; CDR3 DNA: TGTGCCAGCAGTTTTCTTACAGGGGGCCCCTCTGAGGGAGCTTTCTTT; CDR3 protein: CASSFLTGGPSEGAFF
clone size: few; J gene: TRBJ2-5; D gene: .; V gene: TRBV20-1; CDR3 length: 14; CDR3 DNA: TGCAGTGCTAGGTCGGCTAGCGCTTTTTCGACCCAGTACTTC; CDR3 protein: CSARSASAFSTQYF
clone size: .; J gene: TRBJ2-2; D gene: .; V gene: TRBV5-1; CDR3 length: 16; CDR3 DNA: TGCGCCAGCAGCTTGGCGATTAGCGAGAACACCGGGGAGCTGTTTTTT; CDR3 protein: CASSLAISENTGELFF
clone size: many; J gene: TRBJ1-1; D gene: TRBD1; V gene: TRBV12-3/TRBV12-4; CDR3 length: 13; CDR3 DNA: TGCGCCAGCAGCCTTCAGGGGGCCACTGAAGCTTTCTTT; CDR3 protein: CASSLQGATEAFF
clone size: few; J gene: TRBJ2-1; D gene: TRBD1; V gene: TRBV7-9; CDR3 length: 15; CDR3 DNA: TGTGCCAGCAGAAGGACAGGGAGGTCCTACAATGAGCAGTTCTTC; CDR3 protein: CASRRTGRSYNEQFF
clone size: many; J gene: TRBJ2-1; D gene: TRBD2; V gene: TRBV7-9; CDR3 length: 14; CDR3 DNA: TGTGCCAGCAGCCGTAGCGGGAAGGGCGATGAGCAGTTCTTC; CDR3 protein: CASSRSGKGDEQFF
clone size: .; J gene: TRBJ1-1; D gene: TRBD1; V gene: TRBV7-9; CDR3 length: 14; CDR3 DNA: TGTGCCAGCAGGCGCGGGACAGCGGAAACTGAAGCTTTCTTT; CDR3 protein: CASRRGTAETEAFF
clone size: many; J gene: TRBJ2-1; D gene: .; V gene: TRBV5-1; CDR3 length: 11; CDR3 DNA: TGTGCCAGCAGTTTACGGAATGAGCAGTTCTTC; CDR3 protein: CASSLRNEQFF
clone size: .; J gene: TRBJ1-2; D gene: .; V gene: TRBV20-1; CDR3 length: 12; CDR3 DNA: TGCAGTGCCCCTCCCCAGGAAGGAGGCTACACCTTC; CDR3 protein: CSAPPQEGGYTF
clone size: few; J gene: TRBJ2-3; D gene: .; V gene: TRBV7-7; CDR3 length: 13; CDR3 DNA: TGTGCTAGCGGCTTAGGCAGGGGAGATACGCAGTATTTT; CDR3 protein: CASGLGRGDTQYF
clone size: few; J gene: TRBJ2-1; D gene: .; V gene: TRBV20-1; CDR3 length: 13; CDR3 DNA: TGCAGTGCTAGAGATTTAGAGGTCCATGAGCAGTTCTTC; CDR3 protein: CSARDLEVHEQFF
clone size: few; J gene: TRBJ1-2; D gene: .; V gene: TRBV20-1; CDR3 length: 14; CDR3 DNA: TGCAGTGCTCGCCTGGACATGGGGAACTATGGCTACACCTTC; CDR3 protein: CSARLDMGNYGYTF
clone size: .; J gene: TRBJ2-1; D gene: TRBD2; V gene: TRBV11-2; CDR3 length: 21; CDR3 DNA: TGTGCCAGCAGCTCCCGCGGTGGGACTAGCGGGAGCGTCCCGTGGAAGAGTGAGCAGTTCTTC; CDR3 protein: CASSSRGGTSGSVPWKSEQFF
clone size: few; J gene: TRBJ1-1; D gene: .; V gene: TRBV6-1; CDR3 length: 14; CDR3 DNA: TGTGCCAGCAGGCCATCCGGGACATCGGGGGGAGCTTTCTTT; CDR3 protein: CASRPSGTSGGAFF
clone size: .; J gene: TRBJ2-3; D gene: .; V gene: TRBV20-1; CDR3 length: 10; CDR3 DNA: TGCAGTGCTAGTAATAAAACGCAGTATTTT; CDR3 protein: CSASNKTQYF
clone size: .; J gene: TRBJ1-5; D gene: .; V gene: TRBV6-1; CDR3 length: 13; CDR3 DNA: TGTGCCAGCAGTCTCAGCTTTAATCAGCCCCAGCATTTT; CDR3 protein: CASSLSFNQPQHF
clone size: few; J gene: TRBJ2-2; D gene: .; V gene: TRBV9; CDR3 length: 16; CDR3 DNA: TGTGCCAGCAGCTCATTGGGGAGGAATGGTCCCGGGGAGCTGTTTTTT; CDR3 protein: CASSSLGRNGPGELFF
clone size: .; J gene: TRBJ2-5; D gene: TRBD2; V gene: TRBV20-1; CDR3 length: 13; CDR3 DNA: TGCAGTGCATCGACTAGCGGGGAGGAGACCCAGTACTTC; CDR3 protein: CSASTSGEETQYF
clone size: .; J gene: TRBJ1-2; D gene: .; V gene: TRBV10-3; CDR3 length: 13; CDR3 DNA: TGTGCCATCAGTGAGTCGGGGGAGTATGGCTACACCTTC; CDR3 protein: CAISESGEYGYTF
clone size: few; J gene: TRBJ2-2; D gene: .; V gene: TRBV5-1; CDR3 length: 14; CDR3 DNA: TGCGCCAGCAGGCAGGACAGGAACACCGGGGAGCTGTTTTTT; CDR3 protein: CASRQDRNTGELFF
clone size: .; J gene: TRBJ2-7; D gene: TRBD2; V gene: TRBV5-1; CDR3 length: 16; CDR3 DNA: TGCGCCAGCAGCTTAGGGCTAGCGGAACTCTACTACGAGCAGTACTTC; CDR3 protein: CASSLGLAELYYEQYF
clone size: .; J gene: TRBJ2-1; D gene: TRBD2; V gene: TRBV5-1; CDR3 length: 18; CDR3 DNA: TGCGCCAGCAGCTTGATCTCCCCCTCCACGGGAGGGCCTGGTGAGCAGTTCTTC; CDR3 protein: CASSLISPSTGGPGEQFF
clone size: .; J gene: TRBJ2-7; D gene: TRBD1; V gene: TRBV20-1; CDR3 length: 14; CDR3 DNA: TGCAGTGCTGGGCCGACAGGGGCGAAGGTTTGGCAGTACTTC; CDR3 protein: CSAGPTGAKVWQYF
clone size: .; J gene: TRBJ2-1; D gene: TRBD1; V gene: TRBV7-3; CDR3 length: 15; CDR3 DNA: TGTGCCAGCAGACGAACCGGGACAGGGAACAATGAGCAGTTCTTC; CDR3 protein: CASRRTGTGNNEQFF